This T cell receptor (beta chain) was recovered during a study of blood T cell repertoires in COVID-19. Overall study context: PBMCs, B-cell-depleted T cells, or T cells were the source of the cDNA or gDNA that made up the material.

Assay: immunoSEQ multiplex PCR; the TCRdb copy retains only in-frame clones and omits some. Of over 300,000 clones listed, around 87% are singletons. J lost 7 bases, V lost 5 bases, and 9 bases had no gene match. The CDR3 runs 13 residues. Looked up from germline, CDR1 is SQVTM and CDR2 is ANQGSEA. V gene TRBV29-1 combines with J gene TRBJ2-7; 9 nucleotides match TRBD1. This receptor was obtained from a man aged 18 to 35 with active or convalescent COVID-19. Source material: peripheral blood. The DNA of the CDR3 is TGCAGCGTTCCAGGGACAGGGACCCTGGAGCAGTACTTC. Translation: CSVPGTGTLEQYF.